A selection of T cell receptor beta chains follows, all from one sample in a study of cytomegalovirus exposure and HLA in healthy donors. This table comes from immunoSEQ multiplex PCR, and its TCRdb copy is limited to in-frame clones, with some not included. The sample lists tens of thousands of clones, over 75% occurring once. Sequenced sample: PBMCs. All receptors come from a male donor in good health and CMV-seropositive. CDR3s include the opening cysteine and the closing phenylalanine or tryptophan. The order of the fields is J gene, V gene, clone size, D gene, CDR3 DNA, CDR3 protein. The D gene is left open where the match is weak. Not all rows give a size; the values are once, few, many and, for expanded clones, a class.

TRBJ2-7	TRBV19	-	-	TGTGCCAGTTCGTCCGGGACACACGAGCAGTACTTC	CASSSGTHEQYF
TRBJ2-7	TRBV28	-	-	TGTGCCAGCAGTTCCCCAGGGATTGCCTACGAGCAGTACTTC	CASSSPGIAYEQYF
TRBJ1-1	TRBV19	-	TRBD1	TGTGCCAGTTATTGGACAGGGGAAGCTTTCTTT	CASYWTGEAFF
TRBJ2-1	TRBV6-1	once	-	TGTGCCAGCAGTGAAGTACCACAGGGCTGGGAGCAGTTCTTC	CASSEVPQGWEQFF
TRBJ1-5	TRBV19	-	-	-	CASSIKVGTGSSHF
TRBJ2-5	TRBV18	-	TRBD2	TGTGCCAGCTCACCTCCGGGAGGGTTACAAGAGACCCAGTACTTC	CASSPPGGLQETQYF
TRBJ2-3	TRBV5-1	once	-	TGCGCCAGCAGCTTGGATCGGGGTGCAGATACGCAGTATTTT	CASSLDRGADTQYF
TRBJ1-4	TRBV29-1	-	-	TGCAGCGTTCTCTTACAGCTTAATGAAAAACTGTTTTTT	CSVLLQLNEKLFF
TRBJ1-5	TRBV13	-	-	TGTGCCAGCAGCCCTGCTGGTGTCGGTCAGCCCCAGCATTTT	CASSPAGVGQPQHF
TRBJ2-7	TRBV19	-	-	TGTGCCAGTAGTCAGGGGGGAGGCTCCTACGAGCAGTACTTC	CASSQGGGSYEQYF
TRBJ2-1	TRBV18	-	-	TGTGCCAGCTCATACGGGAGTGAGTACGATGAGCAGTTCTTC	CASSYGSEYDEQFF
TRBJ2-7	TRBV4-2	-	TRBD2	TGTGCCAGCAGCCAAGTTAGAGGCGGGAGGATTTCTTTC	CASSQVRGGRISF
TRBJ1-3	TRBV9	-	-	TGTGCCAGCAGCGGAAGACAGGCTGTAAACTCGGGAAACACCATATATTTT	CASSGRQAVNSGNTIYF
TRBJ2-3	TRBV6-1	-	TRBD2	TGTGCCACAGGGACTAGGACAGATACGCAGTATTTT	CATGTRTDTQYF
TRBJ2-7	TRBV4-1	-	TRBD2	TGCGCCAGCAGCCAATTCTCCGGGGGGGGCTCCTACGAGCAGTACTTC	CASSQFSGGGSYEQYF
TRBJ2-7	TRBV11-2	-	TRBD1	TGTGCCAGCAGCTTGGACAGGGGATCCTACGAGCAGTACTTC	CASSLDRGSYEQYF
TRBJ1-1	TRBV6-6	-	TRBD1	TGTGCCACTAGACAGGGCATCACTGAAGCTTTCTTT	CATRQGITEAFF
TRBJ1-1	TRBV29-1	few	-	TGCAGCGTTTTACCCCACGGGCCCAGGGACACTGAAGCTTTCTTT	CSVLPHGPRDTEAFF
TRBJ2-7	TRBV19	-	-	TGTGCCAGTATCAAGGGGGACCGAATCTACGAGCAGTACTTC	CASIKGDRIYEQYF
TRBJ2-3	TRBV18	few	-	TGTGCCAGCTCACCAAAGGGGTCACCAGCCACAGATACGCAGTATTTT	CASSPKGSPATDTQYF
TRBJ2-1	TRBV19	-	-	TGTGCCACCGACCAAGGACTCAGCGGCTACAATGAGCAGTTCTTC	CATDQGLSGYNEQFF
TRBJ2-1	TRBV7-3	once	TRBD2	TGTGCCAGCAGCTTAGCAACCAGCGGGGCCAATGAGCAGTTCTTC	CASSLATSGANEQFF
TRBJ2-4	TRBV7-2	-	TRBD1	TGTGCCAGCAGCTTACGATCGGGGACAGGGAGTCTAGCCAAAAACATTCAGTACTTC	CASSLRSGTGSLAKNIQYF
TRBJ1-5	TRBV11-2	-	TRBD1	TGTGCCAGCAGCTTTTCCGGGACAGGGGGACAGCCCCAGCATTTT	CASSFSGTGGQPQHF
TRBJ2-1	TRBV5-1	once	TRBD2	TGCGCCAGCAGCCCGGGACTAGCGCCAACCCTCTACAATGAGCAGTTCTTC	CASSPGLAPTLYNEQFF